These 25 T cell receptor beta chains came from one sample sequenced in a study of T cells in Graves' hyperthyroidism and ophthalmopathy. Amplification targeted TCR beta CDR3 regions from RNA transcripts. First-round RT-PCR with HTBI primers amplified the TCR CDR3 region. TCRdb redid the calling of the multiplex PCR reads with MiXCR, one entry per CDR3 protein. The sample lists about 96,000 distinct CDR3 sequences; roughly 56% were seen once. Sample: blood. All receptors derive from a woman aged 40 to 50 with Graves' hyperthyroidism.

This clonotype has a count of ten or more. The rearrangement links TRBV7-8 to TRBJ2-3; maybe TRBD2 (6 bases). The germline CDR1 and CDR2 sequences are SGHVS and FQNEAQ. V gave up 1 base and J gave up 4 bases, with 15 bases separating them. There are 16 residues in the CDR3. The CDR3 protein is CASSLGGGGIADTQYF. The CDR3 DNA reads as TGTGCCAGCAGCTTAGGTGGGGGAGGAATCGCAGATACGCAGTATTTT. Combining the CDR3 with reference TRBV7-8 and TRBJ2-3 gives the whole variable domain GAGVSQSPRYKVAKRGQDVALRCDPISGHVSLFWYQQALGQGPEFLTYFQNEAQLDKSGLPSDRFFAERPEGSVSTLKIQRTQQEDSAVYLCASSLGGGGIADTQYFGPGTRLTVL.

This clonotype came up many times. V is TRBV6-5 and J is TRBJ2-5, with 8 bases aligning to TRBD2. The J segment lost 1 base and the V segment lost 4 bases, leaving 8 bases of the junction unmatched. The CDR3 has 16 amino acids. Germline V gene lookup returns CDR1 MNHEY and CDR2 SVGAGI. The CDR3 here is CASSLRWTSPQETQYF. The DNA for the CDR3 is TGTGCCAGCAGTTTACGTTGGACTAGCCCCCAAGAGACCCAGTACTTC.

Remarks on this clonotype: This CDR3 is missing its conserved last phenylalanine or tryptophan, likely due to a read error. This chain joins TRBV15 and TRBJ1-4; D may be TRBD1 (6 bases). This CDR3 region has 15 residues. The germline V gene encodes CDR1 LNHNV and CDR2 YYDKDF (reference sequence). The CDR3 nucleotides read TGTGCCACCAGCAGAGGTGGGGACACTAGTGAAAAACTGTTTCTT. Its translation is CATSRGGDTSEKLFL.

This clonotype was found many times. The V gene is TRBV5-1, the J gene TRBJ1-2, with D uncertain. V shed 0 bases and J shed 8 bases, with 14 bases lying between them. The CDR3 contains 14 residues. Germline values: CDR1 SGHRS, CDR2 YFSETQ. This CDR3 reads CASSLEGSAGGYTF. CDR3 nucleotide sequence: TGCGCCAGCAGCTTGGAAGGCTCCGCGGGAGGCTACACCTTC. The variable domain in full, with the rest retrieved from reference TRBV5-1 and TRBJ1-2, is KAGVTQTPRYLIKTRGQQVTLSCSPISGHRSVSWYQQTPGQGLQFLFEYFSETQRNKGNFPGRFSGRQFSNSRSEMNVSTLELGDSALYLCASSLEGSAGGYTFGSGTRLTVV.

The chain joins TRBV7-2 to TRBJ2-2; 9 bases fit TRBD2. Germline CDR1 and CDR2: SGHTA and FQGNSA. The length of the CDR3 is 14 residues. Trimming removed 1 base from V and 11 bases from J; junction bases left unmatched: 5. CDR3 nucleotides: TGTGCCAGCAGCTTAGTGGGACTAGCCGCCGAGCTGTTTTTT. Its translation is CASSLVGLAAELFF.

This sequence joins TRBV7-2 and TRBJ2-3; possibly TRBD2 for D (6 bases). The germline V and J ends were trimmed by 5 bases and 4 bases, with 16 bases remaining between them. Germline CDR1 and CDR2: SGHTA and FQGNSA. This CDR3 spans 15 amino acids. The CDR3 is CASSLRDWGADTQYF. CDR3 sequence (DNA): TGTGCCAGCAGCCTCCGGGACTGGGGGGCAGATACGCAGTATTTT.

This clonotype was detected ten times or more. The CDR3, as DNA: TGTGCCAGCAGCTTGACAGGGGCCTACGAGCAGTACTTC. Translated, it gives CASSLTGAYEQYF. V usage is TRBV5-6 and J usage is TRBJ2-7; the match to TRBD1 covers 7 bases. Trimming removed 1 base from V and 2 bases from J; junction bases left unmatched: 0. Germline lookup yields CDR1 SGHDT and CDR2 YYEEEE. This CDR3 has 13 residues.

Here the CDR3 reads CANRLAGINEQFF. DNA of the CDR3: TGTGCCAATCGACTAGCGGGGATCAATGAGCAGTTCTTC. This chain connects TRBV10-3 to TRBJ2-1; 11 bases agree with TRBD2. Germline loops: CDR1 ENHRY, CDR2 SYGVKD. The CDR3 covers 13 residues. Trimming at V came to 10 bases and at J to 6 bases, leaving 5 bases not matched to a gene.

This clonotype came up many times. The chain joins TRBV12-3 or TRBV12-4 to TRBJ1-3; D is perhaps TRBD1 (6 bases). Deletions cut 6 bases from V and 0 bases from J, with 18 bases between. The CDR3 spans 17 residues. The CDR3 sequence is CASSRLTGTYSGNTIYF. CDR3 DNA sequence: TGTGCCAGCAGCCGCCTTACAGGGACCTACTCTGGAAACACCATATATTTT.

V gene TRBV7-2 combines with J gene TRBJ1-5; D possibly corresponds to TRBD1 (5 bases). V dropped 3 bases and J dropped 2 bases, with 8 bases sitting between them. The CDR3 has 14 amino acids. Germline V gene sequence: CDR1 SGHTA, CDR2 FQGNSA. For the CDR3, the DNA is TGTGCCAGCAGCTTGGGGGTTGGCAATCAGCCCCAGCATTTT. Amino acids: CASSLGVGNQPQHF.

This clonotype was seen just once. The chain employs TRBV9 and TRBJ1-2; D gene uncertain. Germline CDR1 SGDLS, CDR2 YYNGEE. The length of the CDR3 is 10 residues. V lost 0 bases to trimming and J lost 14 bases, with 8 bases between them. In DNA, the CDR3 is TGTGCCAGCAGCGTAGGTGGAGCTACCTTC. It is translated as CASSVGGATF. Full variable domain (rest looked up from reference TRBV9 and TRBJ1-2): DSGVTQTPKHLITATGQRVTLRCSPRSGDLSVYWYQQSLDQGLQFLIQYYNGEERAKGNILERFSAQQFPDLHSELNLSSLELGDSALYFCASSVGGATFGSGTRLTVV.

The rearrangement joins TRBV5-1 to TRBJ1-3; D remains ambiguous. There are 16 residues in the CDR3. Trimming cost V 5 bases and J 8 bases, with 23 bases left between them. The germline CDR1 and CDR2 sequences are SGHRS and YFSETQ. The CDR3 region is CASRYDTGSYGYTIYF. CDR3 sequence (DNA): TGCGCCAGCAGGTACGACACGGGTTCCTATGGCTACACCATATATTTT.

This clonotype ranks as medium-sized (0.01 to 0.1%). This chain uses TRBV12-3 or TRBV12-4 with TRBJ2-5; 12 positions match TRBD2. Trimming cost V 7 bases and J 4 bases; bases outside gene matches: 4. This CDR3 has 14 residues. The CDR3 nucleotides read TGTGCCAGCACCATGACTAGCGGGAGAGAGACCCAGTACTTC. Its translation: CASTMTSGRETQYF.

The DNA of the CDR3 is TGCAGTGCTTCGGGACAGGGAGCTAACTATGGCTACACCTTC. Translated: CSASGQGANYGYTF. This chain connects TRBV20-1 to TRBJ1-2, with TRBD1 identical over 9 bases. Germline lookup yields CDR1 DFQATT and CDR2 SNEGSKA (reference sequence). There are 14 residues in the CDR3. The junction had 4 bases not matched to a gene; V was cut back by 5 bases and J by 0 bases.

In its sample, this clonotype was seen many times. The chain is built from TRBV12-3 or TRBV12-4 and TRBJ2-3, with D hard to call. Trimming removed 5 bases at V and 0 bases at J, with 9 bases between. The CDR3 sequence is 14 residues long. Here the CDR3 DNA reads TGTGCCAGCAGTCGAAGCCGGAGCACAGATACGCAGTATTTT. It translates to CASSRSRSTDTQYF.

This clonotype appeared many times. V usage is TRBV20-1 and J usage is TRBJ2-7; D is perhaps TRBD2 (6 bases). Germline V CDR1 and CDR2: DFQATT, SNEGSKA (reference sequence). Trimming removed 3 bases at V and 7 bases at J, with 16 bases between. The CDR3 contains 13 residues. The CDR3 bases are TGCAGTGCTAGTCCATCGGGGGTGCGGGAGCAGTACTTC. The encoded protein is CSASPSGVREQYF.

The rearrangement links TRBV20-1 to TRBJ1-5; D possibly corresponds to TRBD1 (5 bases). The CDR3 extends over 16 amino acids. Germline V gene sequence: CDR1 DFQATT, CDR2 SNEGSKA (reference sequence). V lost 5 bases and J lost 2, with 19 bases in between. CDR3 sequence reads: CSAPGTSGGGNQPQHF. Here the CDR3 DNA reads TGCAGTGCTCCCGGGACTAGCGGGGGAGGCAATCAGCCCCAGCATTTT.

At least ten counts were recorded for this clonotype. V and J are TRBV5-6 and TRBJ1-2, with D uncertain. CDR1 SGHDT and CDR2 YYEEEE come from the germline V gene. V was clipped by 2 bases and J by 2 bases, with 13 bases between them. This CDR3 contains 15 residues. CDR3 sequence reads: CASSFWRTPNYGYTF. The CDR3 coding sequence is TGTGCCAGCAGCTTTTGGCGGACCCCGAACTATGGCTACACCTTC.

Turning to this clonotype: Being one base from a much bigger clone, this may be a read error. The chain uses TRBV7-9 and TRBJ1-1; 9 bases match TRBD1. Germline CDR1 and CDR2: SEHNR and FQNEAQ (reference sequence). The CDR3 totals 15 residues. DNA for the CDR3: TGTGCCGGCAGCCCCGACGGGCACGGGGACAGGGTGGCTTTCTTT. Amino acid sequence: CAGSPDGHGDRVAFF.

This clonotype was seen ten or more times. This sequence joins TRBV5-5 and TRBJ2-2, with 14 bases identical to TRBD2. Germline assignment: CDR1 SGHKS and CDR2 YYEKEE (reference sequence). V lost 4 bases to trimming and J lost 4 bases; unmatched junction nucleotides: 3. This CDR3 is 16 amino acids long. The CDR3 reads CASSQTSGRATGELFF. CDR3 sequence (DNA): TGTGCCAGCAGCCAGACTAGCGGGAGGGCCACCGGGGAGCTGTTTTTT.

This clonotype was counted between two and nine times. Here the CDR3 DNA reads TGTGCCAGCAGCTTAGGAGGGGGTCTCTACGTCCTGACTTTC. Translating it yields CASSLGGGLYVLTF. The chain uses TRBV7-9 and TRBJ2-6; weak D call: TRBD1 (6 bases). V shed 1 base and J shed 11 bases, with 12 bases lying between them. This CDR3 contains 14 residues. Germline V CDR1 and CDR2: SEHNR, FQNEAQ (reference sequence).

The rearrangement joins TRBV20-1 to TRBJ2-5; 7 nucleotides agree with TRBD2. The J segment lost 9 bases and the V segment lost 3 bases, leaving 7 bases of the junction unmatched. CDR3 size: 12 residues. The V gene's germline CDR1 is DFQATT and CDR2 SNEGSKA (reference sequence). Here the CDR3 DNA reads TGCAGTGCTAGTCGGGGGGATCAGCCCCAGTACTTC. Protein: CSASRGDQPQYF.

This clonotype was recorded at least ten times. The V gene is TRBV11-2, the J gene TRBJ2-5; 8 nucleotides agree with TRBD2. The CDR3 is made up of 17 amino acids. Germline CDR1 is SGHAT and CDR2 is FQNNGV. Trimming at V came to 5 bases and at J to 4 bases, leaving 15 bases not matched to a gene. CDR3 amino acids: CASSPGLKAGVGETQYF. The CDR3 DNA is TGTGCCAGCAGCCCTGGACTGAAAGCGGGAGTCGGAGAGACCCAGTACTTC. Drawing the rest from reference TRBV11-2 and TRBJ2-5, the complete variable domain is EAGVAQSPRYKIIEKRQSVAFWCNPISGHATLYWYQQILGQGPKLLIQFQNNGVVDDSQLPKDRFSAERLKGVDSTLKIQPAKLEDSAVYLCASSPGLKAGVGETQYFGPGTRLLVL.

There are many counts of this clonotype. The gene calls are TRBV5-6 and TRBJ1-2; D may be TRBD1 (5 bases). Trimming removed 1 base at V and 4 bases at J, with 11 bases between. This CDR3 is 14 amino acids long. The germline CDR1 and CDR2 sequences are SGHDT and YYEEEE. CDR3 protein: CASSLFGDGYGYTF. CDR3 nucleotides: TGTGCCAGCAGCTTGTTCGGGGACGGCTATGGCTACACCTTC.

About this clonotype itself: A much larger clonotype is one base distant, so this may be a read error. The chain has TRBV7-9 and TRBJ1-2; possible D gene TRBD1, 5 bases. Germline CDR1 and CDR2: SEHNR and FQNEAQ (reference sequence). This CDR3 is 15 amino acids long. V lost 4 bases and J lost 9, with 21 bases in between. The CDR3 region is CASSSQDEPKGSYTF. CDR3 bases: TGTGCCAGCAGCTCACAGGACGAGCCCAAGGGAAGCTACACCTTC.